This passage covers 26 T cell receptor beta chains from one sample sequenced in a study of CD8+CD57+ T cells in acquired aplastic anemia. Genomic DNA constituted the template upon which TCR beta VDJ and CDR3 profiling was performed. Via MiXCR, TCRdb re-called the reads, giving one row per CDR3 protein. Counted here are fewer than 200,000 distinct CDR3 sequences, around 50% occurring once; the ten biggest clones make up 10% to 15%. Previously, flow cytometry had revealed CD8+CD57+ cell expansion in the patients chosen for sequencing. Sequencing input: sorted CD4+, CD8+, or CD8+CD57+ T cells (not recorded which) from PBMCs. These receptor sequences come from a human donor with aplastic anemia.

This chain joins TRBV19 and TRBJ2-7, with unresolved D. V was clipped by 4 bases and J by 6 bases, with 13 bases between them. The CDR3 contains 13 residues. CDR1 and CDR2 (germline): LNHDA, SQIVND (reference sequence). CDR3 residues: CASSTVGIGEQYF. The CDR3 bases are TGTGCCAGTAGTACGGTAGGTATCGGCGAGCAGTACTTC.

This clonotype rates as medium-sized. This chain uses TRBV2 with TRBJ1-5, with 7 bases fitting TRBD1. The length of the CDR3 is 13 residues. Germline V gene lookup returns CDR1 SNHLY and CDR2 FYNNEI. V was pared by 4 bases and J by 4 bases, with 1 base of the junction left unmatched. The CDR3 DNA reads TGTGCCAGCAGTGGGGACAGTAATCAGCCCCAGCATTTT. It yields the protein CASSGDSNQPQHF.

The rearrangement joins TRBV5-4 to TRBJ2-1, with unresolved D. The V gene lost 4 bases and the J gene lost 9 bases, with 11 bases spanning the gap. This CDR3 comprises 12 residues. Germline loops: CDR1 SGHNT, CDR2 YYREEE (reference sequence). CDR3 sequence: CASSADGPEQFF. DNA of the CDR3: TGTGCCAGCAGCGCCGATGGTCCTGAGCAGTTCTTC.

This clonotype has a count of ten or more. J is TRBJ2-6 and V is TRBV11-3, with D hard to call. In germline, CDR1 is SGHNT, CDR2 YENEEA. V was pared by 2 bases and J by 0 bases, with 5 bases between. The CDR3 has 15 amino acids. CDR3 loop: CASSLTPSGANVLTF. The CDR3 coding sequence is TGTGCCAGCAGCTTAACCCCCTCTGGGGCCAACGTCCTGACTTTC.

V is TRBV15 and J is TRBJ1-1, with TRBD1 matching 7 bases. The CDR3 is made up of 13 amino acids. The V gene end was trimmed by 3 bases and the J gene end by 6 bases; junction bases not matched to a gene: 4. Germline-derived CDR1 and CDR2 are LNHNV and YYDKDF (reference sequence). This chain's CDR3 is CATSSRQGPEAFF. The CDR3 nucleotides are TGTGCCACCAGCAGCAGACAGGGCCCTGAAGCTTTCTTT.

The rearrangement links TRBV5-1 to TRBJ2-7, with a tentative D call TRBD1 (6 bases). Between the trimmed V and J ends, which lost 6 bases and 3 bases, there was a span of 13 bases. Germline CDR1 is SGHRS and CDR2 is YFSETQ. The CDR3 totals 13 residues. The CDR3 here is CASNQGQNYEQYF. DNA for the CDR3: TGCGCCAGCAATCAGGGGCAGAACTACGAGCAGTACTTC.

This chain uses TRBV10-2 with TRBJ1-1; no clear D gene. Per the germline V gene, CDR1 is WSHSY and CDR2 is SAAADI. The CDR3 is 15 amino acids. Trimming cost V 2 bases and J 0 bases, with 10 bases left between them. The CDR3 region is CASSEEVLVNTEAFF. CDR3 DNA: TGCGCCAGCAGTGAGGAGGTGCTTGTGAACACTGAAGCTTTCTTT.

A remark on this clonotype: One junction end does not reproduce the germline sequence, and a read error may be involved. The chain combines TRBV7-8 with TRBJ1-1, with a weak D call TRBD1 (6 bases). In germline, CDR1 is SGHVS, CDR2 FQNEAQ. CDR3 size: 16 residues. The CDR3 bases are TGTGCCAGCAGCAATAGAGGCGACGGGACACCCCCCGGTTTTCTCTTT. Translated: CASSNRGDGTPPGFLF.

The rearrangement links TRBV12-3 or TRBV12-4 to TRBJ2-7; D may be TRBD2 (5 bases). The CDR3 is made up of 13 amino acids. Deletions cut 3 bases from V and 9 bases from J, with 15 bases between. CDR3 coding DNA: TGTGCCAGCAGTTTTTGGGGTAGAAGCGGGCAGTACTTC. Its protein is CASSFWGRSGQYF.

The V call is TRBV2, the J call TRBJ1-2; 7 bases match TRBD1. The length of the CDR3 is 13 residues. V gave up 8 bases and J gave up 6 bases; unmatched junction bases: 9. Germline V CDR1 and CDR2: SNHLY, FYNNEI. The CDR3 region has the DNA TGTGCCAGCTTGACAGGGAGACATGATGGCTACACCTTC. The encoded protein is CASLTGRHDGYTF.

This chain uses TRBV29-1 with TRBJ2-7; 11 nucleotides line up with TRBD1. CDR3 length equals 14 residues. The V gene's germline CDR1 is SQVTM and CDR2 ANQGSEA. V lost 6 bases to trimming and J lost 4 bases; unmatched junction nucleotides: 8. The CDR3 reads CSVRQGTGGYEQYF. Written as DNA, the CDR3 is TGCAGCGTCAGACAGGGGACAGGGGGTTACGAGCAGTACTTC.

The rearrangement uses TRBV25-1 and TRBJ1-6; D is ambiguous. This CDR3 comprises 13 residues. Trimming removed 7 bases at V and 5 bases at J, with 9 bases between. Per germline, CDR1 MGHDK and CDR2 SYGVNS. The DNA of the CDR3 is TGTGCCAGCAATTCACTGGATAATTCACCCCTCCACTTT. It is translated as CASNSLDNSPLHF. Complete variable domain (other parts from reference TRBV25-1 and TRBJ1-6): EADIYQTPRYLVIGTGKKITLECSQTMGHDKMYWYQQDPGMELHLIHYSYGVNSTEKGDLSSESTVSRIRTEHFPLTLESARPSHTSQYLCASNSLDNSPLHFGNGTRLTVT.

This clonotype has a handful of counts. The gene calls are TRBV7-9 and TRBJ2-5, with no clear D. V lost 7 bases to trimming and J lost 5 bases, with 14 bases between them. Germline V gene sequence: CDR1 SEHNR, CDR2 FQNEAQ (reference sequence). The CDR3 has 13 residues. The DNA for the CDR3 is TGTGCCAGCATCCCTTCCGGTAGGGAGACCCAGTACTTC. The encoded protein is CASIPSGRETQYF.

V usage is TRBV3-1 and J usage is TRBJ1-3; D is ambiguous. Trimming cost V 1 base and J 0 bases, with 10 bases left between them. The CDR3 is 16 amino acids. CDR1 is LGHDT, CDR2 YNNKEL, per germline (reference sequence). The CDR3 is CASSQAARISGNTIYF. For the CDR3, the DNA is TGTGCCAGCAGCCAAGCAGCGCGGATCTCTGGAAACACCATATATTTT.

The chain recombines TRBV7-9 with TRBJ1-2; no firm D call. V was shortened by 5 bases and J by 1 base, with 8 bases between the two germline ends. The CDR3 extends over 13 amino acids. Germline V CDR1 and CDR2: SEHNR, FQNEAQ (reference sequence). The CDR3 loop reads CASSPSYNYGYTF. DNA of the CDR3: TGTGCCAGCAGCCCTAGTTATAACTATGGCTACACCTTC.

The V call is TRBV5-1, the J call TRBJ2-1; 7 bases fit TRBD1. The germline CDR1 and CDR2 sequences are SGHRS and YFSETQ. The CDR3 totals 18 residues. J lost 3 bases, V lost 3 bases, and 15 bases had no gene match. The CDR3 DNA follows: TGCGCCAGCAGCTCCCCAAAACTGACAGGGATCAACTACAATGAGCAGTTCTTC. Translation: CASSSPKLTGINYNEQFF.

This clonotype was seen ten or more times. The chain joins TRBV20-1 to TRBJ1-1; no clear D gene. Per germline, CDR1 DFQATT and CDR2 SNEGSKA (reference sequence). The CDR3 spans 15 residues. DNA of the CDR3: TGCAGGGACTTATGCGGAGGGCCGACCTACACTGAAGCTTTCTTT. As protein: CRDLCGGPTYTEAFF.

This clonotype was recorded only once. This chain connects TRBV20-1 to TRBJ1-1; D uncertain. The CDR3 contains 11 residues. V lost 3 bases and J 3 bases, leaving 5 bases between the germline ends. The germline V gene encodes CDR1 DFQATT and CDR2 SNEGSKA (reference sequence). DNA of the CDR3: TGCAGTGCTAGGGAGGACACTGAAGCTTTCTTT. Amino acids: CSAREDTEAFF.

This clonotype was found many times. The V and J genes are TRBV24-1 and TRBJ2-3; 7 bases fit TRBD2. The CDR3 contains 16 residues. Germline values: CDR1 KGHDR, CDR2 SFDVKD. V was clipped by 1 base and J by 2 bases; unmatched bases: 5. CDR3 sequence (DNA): TGTGCCACCAGTGATTTCGGGGAGGGGCACACAGATACGCAGTATTTT. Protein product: CATSDFGEGHTDTQYF.

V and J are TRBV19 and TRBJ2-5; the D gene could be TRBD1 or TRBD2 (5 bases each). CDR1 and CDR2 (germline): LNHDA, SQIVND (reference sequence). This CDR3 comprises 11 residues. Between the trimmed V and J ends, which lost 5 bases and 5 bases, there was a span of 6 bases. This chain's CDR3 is CASSWGETQYF. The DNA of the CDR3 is TGTGCCAGTAGTTGGGGGGAGACCCAGTACTTC.

The CDR3 DNA reads as TGCGCCAGTAAGTGGACAGGGGATTATACTACCTACGAGCAGTACTTC. It specifies CASKWTGDYTTYEQYF. The chain recombines TRBV10-1 with TRBJ2-7, with 9 nucleotides matching TRBD1. CDR1 is WNHNN, CDR2 SYGVQD, per germline (reference sequence). The CDR3 totals 16 residues. Trimming cost V 9 bases and J 2 bases; bases outside gene matches: 14.

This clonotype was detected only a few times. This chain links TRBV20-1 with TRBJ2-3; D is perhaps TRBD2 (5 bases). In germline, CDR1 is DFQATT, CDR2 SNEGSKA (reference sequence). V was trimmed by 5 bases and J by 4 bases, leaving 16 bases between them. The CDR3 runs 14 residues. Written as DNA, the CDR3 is TGCAGTGCTTACCGAGGGAGCGGACCAGATACGCAGTATTTT. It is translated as CSAYRGSGPDTQYF.

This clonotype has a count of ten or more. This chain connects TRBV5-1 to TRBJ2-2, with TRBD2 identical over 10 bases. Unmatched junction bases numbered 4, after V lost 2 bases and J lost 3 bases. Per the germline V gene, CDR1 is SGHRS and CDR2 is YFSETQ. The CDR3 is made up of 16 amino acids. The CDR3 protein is CASSFLAGVDTGELFF. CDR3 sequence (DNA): TGCGCCAGCAGCTTCCTAGCGGGAGTGGACACCGGGGAGCTGTTTTTT.

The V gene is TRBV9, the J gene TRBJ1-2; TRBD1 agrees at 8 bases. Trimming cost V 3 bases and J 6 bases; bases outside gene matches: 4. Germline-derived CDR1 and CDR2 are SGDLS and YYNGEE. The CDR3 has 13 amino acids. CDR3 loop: CASSDTGQDGYTF. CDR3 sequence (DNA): TGTGCCAGCAGCGACACGGGACAGGATGGCTACACCTTC.

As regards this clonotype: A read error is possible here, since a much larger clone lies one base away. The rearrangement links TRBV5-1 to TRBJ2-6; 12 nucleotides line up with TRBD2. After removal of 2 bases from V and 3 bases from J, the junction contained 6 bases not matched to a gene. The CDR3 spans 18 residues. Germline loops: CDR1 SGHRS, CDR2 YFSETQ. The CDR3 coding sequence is TGCGCCAGCAGCTTATCTAGCGGGGGGGCGATTGGGGCCAACGTCCTGACTTTC. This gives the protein CASSLSSGGAIGANVLTF.

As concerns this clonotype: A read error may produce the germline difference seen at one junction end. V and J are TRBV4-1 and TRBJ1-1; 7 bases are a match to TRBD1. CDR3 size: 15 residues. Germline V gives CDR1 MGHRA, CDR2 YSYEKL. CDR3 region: CANSQADRDGTEAFF. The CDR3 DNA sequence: TGCGCCAACAGCCAGGCCGACAGGGACGGCACTGAAGCTTTCTTT.